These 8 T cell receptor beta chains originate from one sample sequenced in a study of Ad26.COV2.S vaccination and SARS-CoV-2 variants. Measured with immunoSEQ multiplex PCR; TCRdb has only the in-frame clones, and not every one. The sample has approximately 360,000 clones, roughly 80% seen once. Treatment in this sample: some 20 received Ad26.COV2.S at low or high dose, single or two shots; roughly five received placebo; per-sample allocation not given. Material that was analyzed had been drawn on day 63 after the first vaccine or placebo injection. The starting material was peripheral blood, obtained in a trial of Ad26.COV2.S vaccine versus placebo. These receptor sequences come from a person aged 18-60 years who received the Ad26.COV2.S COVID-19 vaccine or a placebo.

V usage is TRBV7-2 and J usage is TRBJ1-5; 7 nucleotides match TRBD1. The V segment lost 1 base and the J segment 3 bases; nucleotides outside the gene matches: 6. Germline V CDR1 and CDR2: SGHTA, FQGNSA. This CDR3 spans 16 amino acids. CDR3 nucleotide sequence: TGTGCCAGCAGCTTAGGAGGGACAGTGATCAATCAGCCCCAGCATTTT. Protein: CASSLGGTVINQPQHF.

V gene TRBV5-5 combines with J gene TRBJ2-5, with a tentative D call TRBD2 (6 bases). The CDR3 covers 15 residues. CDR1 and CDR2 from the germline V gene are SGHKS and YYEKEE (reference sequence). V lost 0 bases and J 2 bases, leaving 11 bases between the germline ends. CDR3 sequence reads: CASSLAGSGQETQYF. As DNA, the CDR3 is TGTGCCAGCAGCTTGGCCGGGAGCGGTCAAGAGACCCAGTACTTC.

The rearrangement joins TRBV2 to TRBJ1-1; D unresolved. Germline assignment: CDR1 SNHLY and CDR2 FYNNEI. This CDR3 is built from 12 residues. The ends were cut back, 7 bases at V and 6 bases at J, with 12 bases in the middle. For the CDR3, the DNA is TGTGCCAGCACCCCCCTGGGCCCTGAAGCTTTCTTT. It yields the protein CASTPLGPEAFF.

For the CDR3, the DNA is TGTGCCAGCTCACCACGACCGAGACAGGGAAACACCGGGGAGCTGTTTTTT. Translation: CASSPRPRQGNTGELFF. The V gene is TRBV18, the J gene TRBJ2-2, with TRBD1 matching 7 bases. CDR1 and CDR2 (germline): KGHSH, LQKENI. Trimming removed 1 base from V and 2 bases from J; junction bases left unmatched: 7. The CDR3 has 17 amino acids.

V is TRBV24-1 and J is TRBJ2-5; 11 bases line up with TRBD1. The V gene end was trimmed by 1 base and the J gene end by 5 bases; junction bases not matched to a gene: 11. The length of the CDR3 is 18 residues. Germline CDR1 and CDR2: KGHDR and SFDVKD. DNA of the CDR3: TGTGCCACCAGTGATTTAAGGGCGGACAGGGGGCTTGGGGAGACCCAGTACTTC. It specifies CATSDLRADRGLGETQYF.

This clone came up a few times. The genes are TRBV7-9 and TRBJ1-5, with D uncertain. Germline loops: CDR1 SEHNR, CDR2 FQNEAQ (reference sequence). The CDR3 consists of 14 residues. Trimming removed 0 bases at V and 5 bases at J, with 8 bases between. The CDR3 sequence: CASSLAGVDQPQHF. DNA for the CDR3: TGTGCCAGCAGCTTAGCAGGAGTGGATCAGCCCCAGCATTTT. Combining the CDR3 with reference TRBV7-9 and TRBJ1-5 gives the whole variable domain DTGVSQNPRHKITKRGQNVTFRCDPISEHNRLYWYRQTLGQGPEFLTYFQNEAQLEKSRLLSDRFSAERPKGSFSTLEIQRTEQGDSAMYLCASSLAGVDQPQHFGDGTRLSIL.

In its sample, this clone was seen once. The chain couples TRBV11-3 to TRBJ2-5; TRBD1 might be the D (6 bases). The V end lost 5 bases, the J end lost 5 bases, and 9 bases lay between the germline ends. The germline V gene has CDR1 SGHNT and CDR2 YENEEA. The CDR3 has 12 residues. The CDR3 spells CASSTRGETQYF. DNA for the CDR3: TGTGCCAGCAGCACTAGGGGGGAGACCCAGTACTTC.

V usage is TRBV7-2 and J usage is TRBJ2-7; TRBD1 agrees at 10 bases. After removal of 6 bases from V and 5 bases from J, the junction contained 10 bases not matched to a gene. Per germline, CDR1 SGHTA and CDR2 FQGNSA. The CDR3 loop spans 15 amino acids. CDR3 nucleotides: TGTGCCAGCAGAGTTGACAGGGGGCGCGTCCACGAGCAGTACTTC. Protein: CASRVDRGRVHEQYF.